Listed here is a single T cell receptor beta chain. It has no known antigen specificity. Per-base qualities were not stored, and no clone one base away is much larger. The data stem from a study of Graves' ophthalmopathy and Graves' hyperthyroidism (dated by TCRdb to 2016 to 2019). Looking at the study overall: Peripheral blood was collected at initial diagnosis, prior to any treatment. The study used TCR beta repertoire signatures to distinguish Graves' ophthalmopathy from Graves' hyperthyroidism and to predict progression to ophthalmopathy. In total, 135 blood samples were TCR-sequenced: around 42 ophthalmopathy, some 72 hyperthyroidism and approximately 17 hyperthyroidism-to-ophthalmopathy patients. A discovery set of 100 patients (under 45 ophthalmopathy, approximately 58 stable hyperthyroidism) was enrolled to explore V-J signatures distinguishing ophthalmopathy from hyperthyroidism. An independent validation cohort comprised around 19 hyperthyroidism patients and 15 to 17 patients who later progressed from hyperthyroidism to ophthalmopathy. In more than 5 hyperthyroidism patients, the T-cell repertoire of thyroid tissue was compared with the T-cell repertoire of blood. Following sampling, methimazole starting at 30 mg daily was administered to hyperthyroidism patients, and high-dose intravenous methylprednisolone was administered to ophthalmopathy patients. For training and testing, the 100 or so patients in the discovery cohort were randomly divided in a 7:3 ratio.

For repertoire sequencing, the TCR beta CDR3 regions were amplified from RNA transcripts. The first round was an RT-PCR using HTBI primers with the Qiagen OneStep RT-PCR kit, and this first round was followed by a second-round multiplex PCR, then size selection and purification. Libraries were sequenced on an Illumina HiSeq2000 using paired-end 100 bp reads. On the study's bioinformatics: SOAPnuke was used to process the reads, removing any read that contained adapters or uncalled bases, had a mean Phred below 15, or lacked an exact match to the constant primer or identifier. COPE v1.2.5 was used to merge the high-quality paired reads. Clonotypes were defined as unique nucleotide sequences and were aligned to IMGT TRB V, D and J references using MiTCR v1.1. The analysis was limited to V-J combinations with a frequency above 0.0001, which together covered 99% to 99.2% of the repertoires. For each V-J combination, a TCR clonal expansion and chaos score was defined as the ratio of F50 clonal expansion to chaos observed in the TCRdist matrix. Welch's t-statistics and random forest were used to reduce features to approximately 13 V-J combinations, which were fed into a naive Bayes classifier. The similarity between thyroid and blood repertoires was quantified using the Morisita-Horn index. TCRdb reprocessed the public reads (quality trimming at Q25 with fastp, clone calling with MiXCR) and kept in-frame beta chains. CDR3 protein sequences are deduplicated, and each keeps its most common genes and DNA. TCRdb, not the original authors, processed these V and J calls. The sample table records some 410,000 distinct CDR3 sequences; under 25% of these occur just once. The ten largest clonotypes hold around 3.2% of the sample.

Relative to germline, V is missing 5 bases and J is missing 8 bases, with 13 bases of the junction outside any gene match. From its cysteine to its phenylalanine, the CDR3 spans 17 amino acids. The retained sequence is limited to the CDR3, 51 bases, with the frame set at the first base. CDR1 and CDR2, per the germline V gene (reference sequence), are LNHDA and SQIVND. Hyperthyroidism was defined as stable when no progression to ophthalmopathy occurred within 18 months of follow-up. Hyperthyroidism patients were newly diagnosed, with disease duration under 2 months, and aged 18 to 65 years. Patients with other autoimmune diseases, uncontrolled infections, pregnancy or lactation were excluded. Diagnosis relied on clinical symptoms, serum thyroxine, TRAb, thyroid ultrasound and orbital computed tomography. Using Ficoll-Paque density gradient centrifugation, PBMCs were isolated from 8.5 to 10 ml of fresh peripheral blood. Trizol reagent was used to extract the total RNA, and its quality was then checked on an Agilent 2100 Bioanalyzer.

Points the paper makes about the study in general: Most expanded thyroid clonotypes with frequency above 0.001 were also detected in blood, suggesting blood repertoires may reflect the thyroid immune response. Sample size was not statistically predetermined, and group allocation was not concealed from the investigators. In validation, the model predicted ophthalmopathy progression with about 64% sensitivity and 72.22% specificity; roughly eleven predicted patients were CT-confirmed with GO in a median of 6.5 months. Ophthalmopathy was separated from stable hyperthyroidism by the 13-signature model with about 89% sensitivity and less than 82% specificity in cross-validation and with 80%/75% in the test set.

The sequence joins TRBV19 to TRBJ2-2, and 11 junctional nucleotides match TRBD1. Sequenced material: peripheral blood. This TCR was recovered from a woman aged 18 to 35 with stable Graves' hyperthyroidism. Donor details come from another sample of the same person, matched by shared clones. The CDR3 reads CASSSPGQGAVRGELFF. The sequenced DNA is TGTGCCAGTAGTTCTCCCGGACAGGGGGCCGTTAGAGGGGAGCTGTTTTTT.